The 2 T cell receptor beta chains presented below share a single source sample, sequenced in a study of tumor and adjacent non-tumor tissue in lung cancer. A modified ARM-PCR protocol with three rounds of nested PCR amplified TCRbeta. Each CDR3 protein gets one entry after TCRdb re-called the multiplex PCR reads with MiXCR. The top ten hold approximately 19% of the sample, which has 90,000 to 120,000 distinct CDR3 sequences, around three fifths seen once. The template was RNA from unsorted bulk tissue. Distant lung tissue was collected more than 3 cm away from the tumor edge. Sequencing was done on a sample of distant non-tumor lung tissue. The origin of the receptors is a man aged 30 to 45 with non-small cell lung cancer.

In regard to this clonotype: One junction end disagrees with the germline gene, perhaps due to a read error. The chain recombines TRBV4-2 with TRBJ2-5; TRBD1 matches 10 bases. CDR1 and CDR2 (germline): LGHNA, YNFKEQ. This CDR3 comprises 15 residues. CDR3 region: CVSSLGQGFGETQYF. The CDR3 DNA is TGTGTCAGCAGCCTGGGACAGGGGTTCGGGGAAACCCAGTACTTC.

With respect to this clonotype: One end of the junction is discordant with germline, which a read error may explain. CDR3 nucleotides: TGTGTCAGCAGCACCGAGGGGCGGAATTATCAAGAGACCCAGTACTTC. Its protein is CVSSTEGRNYQETQYF. The V gene is TRBV11-1, the J gene TRBJ2-5, with D perhaps being TRBD1 or TRBD2 (5 bases each). The CDR3 is made up of 16 amino acids. Germline values: CDR1 SGHAT, CDR2 FQDESV (reference sequence).